These 2 T cell receptor beta chains were sequenced from one sample in a study of TIL therapy for anti-PD-1-resistant metastatic lung cancer. Regarding time point: pre-treatment sample, taken before nivolumab and TIL therapy. This was the immunoSEQ v3 assay. The method was immunoSEQ multiplex PCR; TCRdb's version includes in-frame clones alone and lacks a portion of them. The repertoire holds some 15,000 clones, with about 84% as singletons. The starting material was blood, obtained at baseline. These receptor sequences come from a person aged 30 to 80 with non-small cell lung cancer.

This chain links TRBV14 with TRBJ2-3, with no clear D. Trimming stripped 0 bases from V and 3 bases from J, with 10 bases between. In germline, CDR1 is SGHDN, CDR2 FVKESK. The CDR3 covers 15 residues. The CDR3 DNA reads TGTGCCAGCAGCCAAGATCAGGTTACAACAGATACGCAGTATTTT. Translating gives CASSQDQVTTDTQYF. The full variable domain, with the rest looked up from reference TRBV14 and TRBJ2-3, is EAGVTQFPSHSVIEKGQTVTLRCDPISGHDNLYWYRRVMGKEIKFLLHFVKESKQDESGMPNNRFLAERTGGTYSTLKVQPAELEDSGVYFCASSQDQVTTDTQYFGPGTRLTVL.

The gene calls are TRBV19 and TRBJ1-1; D is uncertain. The CDR3 runs to 12 residues. CDR1 and CDR2 from the germline V gene are LNHDA and SQIVND (reference sequence). The ends were cut back, 5 bases at V and 8 bases at J, with 12 bases in the middle. As DNA, the CDR3 is TGTGCCAGTAGTTACTCCAGCACCGAAGCTTTCTTT. Translated: CASSYSSTEAFF.